This T cell receptor beta chain derives from a study of cytomegalovirus exposure and HLA in healthy donors. Study-wide findings and caveats: Exclusion applied to some V segments, including TRBV6-2 and TRBV6-3, as they were indistinguishable.

As to this clone: Its cognate antigen is unknown.

Nominally healthy donors provided the samples, though records likely missed some immune exposures. J lost 0 bases, V lost 9 bases, and 7 bases had no gene match. CDR1 is MDHEN, CDR2 SYDVKM, per germline. The CDR3 is 15 residues long. The primer mix had 60 Vbeta and 13 Jbeta primers. Data came from immunoSEQ multiplex PCR; TCRdb stores just in-frame clones and leaves some out. In the table there are 95,000 to 150,000 clones, around 77% of which are singletons. The chain uses TRBV28 and TRBJ2-2; 7 bases map to TRBD2. The source is a human donor in good health. The sequencing sample was made of PBMCs. The CDR3 here is CASIRGGSNTGELFF. In DNA form, the CDR3 reads TGTGCCAGTATCCGCGGGGGATCGAACACCGGGGAGCTGTTTTTT. Together with reference TRBV28 and TRBJ2-2, the CDR3 gives the full variable domain: DVKVTQSSRYLVKRTGEKVFLECVQDMDHENMFWYRQDPGLGLRLIYFSYDVKMKEKGDIPEGYSVSREKKERFSLILESASTNQTSMYLCASIRGGSNTGELFFGEGSRLTVL.